This TCR beta chain originates from a study of T cell clonality in common variable immunodeficiency. Donors gave about 5 to 8 ml heparinized peripheral whole blood. Study observations and caveats: CVID subjects shared fewer TCRbeta clones than healthy controls did. TCRbeta clonality was increased in CVID versus healthy controls. In common variable immunodeficiency, TCR beta chains reportedly carried fewer deletions and N-nucleotide insertions.

Germline V gene sequence: CDR1 ENHRY, CDR2 SYGVKD. V shed 4 bases and J 6 bases; nucleotides not matched to a gene: 3. CDR3 size: 12 residues. Assay used: immunoSEQ multiplex PCR; TCRdb lists only in-frame clones, some missing. Sampling found about 32,000 clones, none seen once. This clone was detected many times. Its antigen is unknown. With the read ending 3 residues before the CDR3 end, the germline J gene is used to fill in that end. The receptor's source is a person aged 18 to 70 in good health. The chain uses TRBV10-3 and TRBJ2-7; 7 positions agree with TRBD2. What was sequenced was peripheral blood mononuclear cells. The chain's CDR3 is CAISGWGGEQYF. CDR3 bases read: TGTGCCATCAGTGGGTGGGGGGGCGAG.